This passage covers 2 T cell receptor beta chains from one sample sequenced in a study of shared clonotypes between healthy human individuals. Naive-designated CD8 cells lacked CD45RO, were positively enriched for CCR7, and omitted terminally differentiated effector memory CD45RA+ cells. Here immunoSEQ multiplex PCR was the method, and the copy in TCRdb shows in-frame clones only, minus some. Among 1.5 million to 2.5 million clones, about 95% were seen once, and the ten largest hold roughly 1%. Input material: naive CD8+ T cells sorted from blood. These TCRs come from a man younger than 35 in good health.

J is TRBJ2-7 and V is TRBV5-1; no firm D call. Germline CDR1 and CDR2: SGHRS and YFSETQ. The CDR3 totals 12 residues. Trimming took off 4 bases at V and 5 bases at J, with 10 bases between the two ends. The CDR3 is CASSRGGDEQYF. CDR3 in DNA: TGCGCCAGCAGCCGCGGTGGGGACGAGCAGTACTTC.

This chain connects TRBV19 to TRBJ2-7, with D maybe TRBD1 (6 bases). This CDR3 spans 13 amino acids. With 9 bases removed from V and 3 bases from J, the gap between germline ends came to 15 bases. Germline lookup yields CDR1 LNHDA and CDR2 SQIVND (reference sequence). CDR3 loop: CASGTPDFYEQYF. The CDR3 DNA reads as TGTGCCAGCGGGACACCCGATTTCTACGAGCAGTACTTC.